The clone carrying this TCR beta chain was seen only once. The repertoire was sequenced with immunoSEQ multiplex PCR; TCRdb's copy has only in-frame clones and lacks some. Of over 70,000 clones listed, approximately 88% are singletons. This specimen belongs to a study of control samples from healthy donors and cancer patients. The sample consisted of PBMCs. This receptor was taken from a woman aged 45-59 years with colorectal cancer.

The CDR3 loop is CAISESEGGFQPQHF. In DNA, the CDR3 is TGTGCCATCAGTGAGTCGGAAGGAGGTTTTCAGCCCCAGCATTTT. The chain links TRBV10-3 to TRBJ1-5; no reliable D call. The CDR3 is made up of 15 amino acids. The germline V gene has CDR1 ENHRY and CDR2 SYGVKD. Between the trimmed V and J ends, which lost 0 bases and 6 bases, there was a span of 12 bases.